This entry lists 9 T cell receptor beta chains sequenced from one sample in a study of blood T cells in healthy people across ages. A J-beta primer mix and a sample-barcoded 5' primer were used in a second PCR of roughly 6 to 12 cycles. TCRdb re-called the 5' RACE reads with MiXCR, one entry per CDR3 protein. The table includes around 990,000 distinct CDR3 sequences, 35% to 40% detected once. Sequencing used blood. These receptors originate from a man aged 18 to 29 in good health.

As for this clonotype: This could be a read error, since a much larger clone is one nucleotide away. The chain has TRBV29-1 and TRBJ2-3; TRBD1 or TRBD2 may be the D gene (5 bases each). CDR1 is SQVTM, CDR2 ANQGSEA, per germline. This CDR3 spans 15 amino acids. Trimming left V 3 bases short and J 5 bases short, with 18 bases between. CDR3 in amino acids: CSVEFLGVNIDTQYF. The CDR3 nucleotides read TGCAGCGTTGAGTTTCTGGGGGTCAATATAGATACGCAGTATTTT.

The rearrangement uses TRBV12-3 or TRBV12-4 and TRBJ2-1; unclear D gene. V gave up 7 bases and J gave up 0 bases, with 10 bases separating them. The CDR3 has 14 residues. CDR3 region: CASTPLSSYNEQFF. The CDR3 DNA sequence: TGTGCCAGCACCCCCTTGAGCTCCTACAATGAGCAGTTCTTC.

The V and J genes are TRBV20-1 and TRBJ1-5; perhaps TRBD1 as D (5 bases). V lost 5 bases and J 6 bases, leaving 17 bases between the germline ends. Germline V lookup: CDR1 DFQATT, CDR2 SNEGSKA (reference sequence). The CDR3 extends over 14 amino acids. CDR3 loop: CSALDRAVSQPQHF. DNA for the CDR3: TGCAGTGCTTTAGACAGAGCTGTGAGTCAGCCCCAGCATTTT.

This clonotype was counted many times. The CDR3 spells CSARANGQGRYGYTF. CDR3 DNA sequence: TGCAGTGCTAGAGCCAACGGCCAGGGACGCTATGGCTACACCTTC. The chain couples TRBV20-1 to TRBJ1-2, with D possibly TRBD1 on 5 matching bases. Germline-derived CDR1 and CDR2 are DFQATT and SNEGSKA (reference sequence). The CDR3 spans 15 residues. The germline V and J ends were trimmed by 1 base and 4 bases, with 16 bases remaining between them.

This clonotype showed up just a few times. The genes are TRBV7-8 and TRBJ1-6; TRBD1 matches 9 bases. Losses at the gene ends were 1 base for V and 8 bases for J; bases not matched to a gene: 0. CDR3 length: 14 residues. Germline lookup yields CDR1 SGHVS and CDR2 FQNEAQ. The CDR3 reads CASSLGDRDSPLHF. CDR3 in DNA: TGTGCCAGCAGCTTAGGGGACAGGGATTCACCCCTCCACTTT. Full variable domain (missing parts from reference TRBV7-8 and TRBJ1-6): GAGVSQSPRYKVAKRGQDVALRCDPISGHVSLFWYQQALGQGPEFLTYFQNEAQLDKSGLPSDRFFAERPEGSVSTLKIQRTQQEDSAVYLCASSLGDRDSPLHFGNGTRLTVT.

This clonotype showed up just a few times. The gene calls are TRBV5-5 and TRBJ2-5; TRBD1 is a possible D gene (9 bases). Between the trimmed V and J ends, which lost 6 bases and 5 bases, there was a span of 20 bases. The CDR3 totals 15 residues. Looked up from germline, CDR1 is SGHKS and CDR2 is YYEKEE (reference sequence). CDR3 in DNA: TGTGCCAGCATCGGGGGGGGACAGGGTGGCGAGACCCAGTACTTC. Its protein product is CASIGGGQGGETQYF. The variable domain in full, with the rest retrieved from reference TRBV5-5 and TRBJ2-5, is DAGVTQSPTHLIKTRGQQVTLRCSPISGHKSVSWYQQVLGQGPQFIFQYYEKEERGRGNFPDRFSARQFPNYSSELNVNALLLGDSALYLCASIGGGQGGETQYFGPGTRLLVL.

The chain carries TRBV10-3 and TRBJ1-3; no definite D call. The germline CDR1 and CDR2 sequences are ENHRY and SYGVKD. This CDR3 comprises 14 residues. Trimming took 4 bases from V and 4 from J, leaving 11 bases between them. The CDR3 region is CAISGDPTGNTIYF. DNA of the CDR3: TGTGCCATCAGTGGAGATCCTACCGGAAACACCATATATTTT.

About this clonotype: This may be a read error: a much more frequent sequence differs by one nucleotide. The chain joins TRBV20-1 to TRBJ1-2; weak D call: TRBD1 (5 bases). The germline gives CDR1 DFQATT, CDR2 SNEGSKA (reference sequence). With 0 bases removed from V and 8 bases from J, the gap between germline ends came to 25 bases. This CDR3 contains 17 residues. The chain's CDR3 is CSAREPGQGMGVYGYTF. The CDR3 coding sequence is TGCAGTGCTAGAGAGCCTGGGCAGGGAATGGGTGTTTACGGCTACACCTTC.

J is TRBJ2-7 and V is TRBV2; the D is unclear. Trimming cost V 0 bases and J 6 bases, with 3 bases left between them. The CDR3 is 11 residues long. Germline CDR1 is SNHLY and CDR2 is FYNNEI. CDR3 region: CASSEASEQYF. DNA of the CDR3: TGTGCCAGCAGTGAAGCGAGCGAGCAGTACTTC. Variable domain in full (rest from reference TRBV2 and TRBJ2-7): EPEVTQTPSHQVTQMGQEVILRCVPISNHLYFYWYRQILGQKVEFLVSFYNNEISEKSEIFDDQFSVERPDGSNFTLKIRSTKLEDSAMYFCASSEASEQYFGPGTRLTVT.